One sample yielded the 20 T cell receptor beta chains listed below, sequenced in a study of blood T cell repertoires in COVID-19. The protocol was immunoSEQ multiplex PCR, while the TCRdb copy is restricted to in-frame clones and leaves out a portion. The sample shows approximately 46,000 clones, nearly 90% of them seen only once. The sample comprised peripheral blood. These receptors all come from a man aged 45-60 years with active COVID-19.

V usage is TRBV5-1 and J usage is TRBJ1-2; 8 nucleotides match TRBD1. The CDR3 is 12 residues long. Trimming cost V 4 bases and J 12 bases; bases outside gene matches: 8. Germline V lookup: CDR1 SGHRS, CDR2 YFSETQ. The CDR3 nucleotides are TGCGCCAGCAGCCCCGGACAGGGTCCTAACACCTTC. Residues: CASSPGQGPNTF.

The V gene is TRBV5-4, the J gene TRBJ2-3; D unresolved. The ends were cut back, 0 bases at V and 2 bases at J, with 4 bases in the middle. Looked up from germline, CDR1 is SGHNT and CDR2 is YYREEE (reference sequence). This CDR3 has 13 amino acids. The CDR3 DNA reads as TGTGCCAGCAGCTTGGCGGTCACAGATACGCAGTATTTT. It translates to CASSLAVTDTQYF.

This chain joins TRBV7-9 and TRBJ2-2, with 13 bases that match TRBD2. Losses at the gene ends were 5 bases for V and 4 bases for J; bases not matched to a gene: 4. The germline V gene has CDR1 SEHNR and CDR2 FQNEAQ (reference sequence). The CDR3 has 16 amino acids. CDR3 sequence: CASSLTSGGGTGELFF. The CDR3 DNA is TGTGCCAGCAGCCTAACTAGCGGGGGGGGCACCGGGGAGCTGTTTTTT. Full variable domain (outside the CDR3, taken from reference TRBV7-9 and TRBJ2-2): DTGVSQNPRHKITKRGQNVTFRCDPISEHNRLYWYRQTLGQGPEFLTYFQNEAQLEKSRLLSDRFSAERPKGSFSTLEIQRTEQGDSAMYLCASSLTSGGGTGELFFGEGSRLTVL.

The CDR3 loop is CASSTNNRDRGRPYEQYF. The DNA of the CDR3 is TGTGCCAGCAGCACTAATAACCGGGACAGGGGGCGCCCCTACGAGCAGTACTTC. This chain joins TRBV7-9 and TRBJ2-7; TRBD1 aligns across 12 bases. The CDR3 has 18 residues. Germline CDR1 reads SEHNR; CDR2 reads FQNEAQ (reference sequence). The V and J ends lost 5 bases and 2 bases, in that order; junction bases with no gene match: 13. Using reference TRBV7-9 and TRBJ2-7 for the parts outside the CDR3, the full variable domain is DTGVSQNPRHKITKRGQNVTFRCDPISEHNRLYWYRQTLGQGPEFLTYFQNEAQLEKSRLLSDRFSAERPKGSFSTLEIQRTEQGDSAMYLCASSTNNRDRGRPYEQYFGPGTRLTVT.

The chain links TRBV7-8 to TRBJ1-5, with D hard to call. Germline assignment: CDR1 SGHVS and CDR2 FQNEAQ. Trimming removed 5 bases at V and 0 bases at J, with 11 bases between. The CDR3 has 15 residues. The CDR3 bases are TGTGCCAGCAGCCCCGAGTTGTATAGCAATCAGCCCCAGCATTTT. Translated, it gives CASSPELYSNQPQHF.

V gene TRBV4-2 combines with J gene TRBJ2-1, with 11 positions matching TRBD2. Germline values: CDR1 LGHNA, CDR2 YNFKEQ. The J segment lost 6 bases and the V segment lost 0 bases, leaving 4 bases of the junction unmatched. The CDR3 spans 16 residues. In DNA form, the CDR3 reads TGTGCCAGCAGCCAAGAATATAGCGGGGGGGGCAATGAGCAGTTCTTC. It codes for CASSQEYSGGGNEQFF.

The chain employs TRBV7-9 and TRBJ1-1; 7 nucleotides match TRBD1. The CDR3 has 14 amino acids. J was trimmed by 4 bases and V by 5 bases; bases with no gene match: 7. The germline gives CDR1 SEHNR, CDR2 FQNEAQ (reference sequence). CDR3 loop: CASSPYRQGTEAFF. The CDR3 DNA reads as TGTGCCAGCAGCCCTTACAGACAGGGCACTGAAGCTTTCTTT.

The chain combines TRBV10-3 with TRBJ2-1; 8 bases match TRBD2. CDR1 and CDR2 from the germline V gene are ENHRY and SYGVKD. The length of the CDR3 is 15 residues. The ends lost 0 bases at V and 6 bases at J; junction bases unmatched: 4. The CDR3 sequence: CAISESSGVTNEQFF. The CDR3 nucleotides are TGTGCCATCAGTGAGTCTAGCGGGGTAACCAATGAGCAGTTCTTC.

CDR3 nucleotides: TGTGCCACCAGCAGAGACCAACAGGGAAACGAGCAGTACTTC. Amino acids: CATSRDQQGNEQYF. J is TRBJ2-7 and V is TRBV15, with D tentatively TRBD1 (6 bases). Trimming shortened V by 0 bases and J by 5 bases, and 11 bases separated the two germline ends. The CDR3 is 14 residues long. Per the germline V gene, CDR1 is LNHNV and CDR2 is YYDKDF (reference sequence).

Only one count was recorded for this clone. The chain links TRBV13 to TRBJ2-1; D might be TRBD2 (6 bases). Trimming pared 4 bases from V and 8 bases from J, leaving 15 bases between. This CDR3 contains 14 residues. Germline loops: CDR1 PRHDT, CDR2 FYEKMQ (reference sequence). In DNA, the CDR3 is TGTGCCAGCAGCTCTAACGGGGACTTGTATGAGCAGTTCTTC. It is translated as CASSSNGDLYEQFF.

V and J are TRBV12-3 or TRBV12-4 and TRBJ1-1; TRBD1 aligns across 12 bases. The ends lost 6 bases at V and 11 bases at J; junction bases unmatched: 7. The CDR3 contains 13 residues. CDR3 loop: CASRLRDRGPAFF. The CDR3 nucleotides are TGTGCCAGCAGACTCCGGGACAGGGGGCCTGCTTTCTTT.

This chain uses TRBV5-1 with TRBJ1-2; D is unclear. The V gene lost 0 bases and the J gene lost 1 base, with 4 bases spanning the gap. The germline CDR1 and CDR2 sequences are SGHRS and YFSETQ. This CDR3 spans 13 amino acids. The chain's CDR3 is CASSLADNYGYTF. The CDR3 coding sequence is TGCGCCAGCAGCTTGGCAGATAACTATGGCTACACCTTC.

This clone showed up just once. The chain has TRBV14 and TRBJ1-2, with a weak D call TRBD1 (6 bases). Trimming left V 6 bases short and J 4 bases short, with 12 bases between. Germline CDR1 is SGHDN and CDR2 is FVKESK. This CDR3 is 13 amino acids long. The CDR3 nucleotides read TGTGCCAGCAGACAGGGCGGGAGCTATGGCTACACCTTC. Translation gives CASRQGGSYGYTF.

The chain is built from TRBV7-9 and TRBJ2-2, with no clear D. The CDR3 spans 12 residues. V was pared by 5 bases and J by 5 bases, with 6 bases between. Per the germline V gene, CDR1 is SEHNR and CDR2 is FQNEAQ (reference sequence). The CDR3 region is CASSIRTGELFF. The DNA for the CDR3 is TGTGCCAGCAGCATTCGGACCGGGGAGCTGTTTTTT.

The rearrangement links TRBV10-2 to TRBJ2-7; 14 bases align to TRBD2. Germline V CDR1 and CDR2: WSHSY, SAAADI. The CDR3 sequence is 14 residues long. V shed 6 bases and J 4 bases; nucleotides not matched to a gene: 2. The CDR3 here is CASRGTSGGYEQYF. In DNA form, the CDR3 reads TGCGCCAGCAGGGGGACTAGCGGGGGTTACGAGCAGTACTTC.

The chain carries TRBV28 and TRBJ2-7, with 8 bases aligning to TRBD2. The J segment lost 7 bases and the V segment lost 7 bases, leaving 21 bases of the junction unmatched. There are 17 residues in the CDR3. CDR1 is MDHEN, CDR2 SYDVKM, per germline. The CDR3 nucleotides are TGTGCCAGCAAGGAGGCGGGGGGAACCCCACCCGCCTGGGAGCAGTACTTC. This encodes CASKEAGGTPPAWEQYF. Based on the CDR3 plus reference TRBV28 and TRBJ2-7, the full variable domain is DVKVTQSSRYLVKRTGEKVFLECVQDMDHENMFWYRQDPGLGLRLIYFSYDVKMKEKGDIPEGYSVSREKKERFSLILESASTNQTSMYLCASKEAGGTPPAWEQYFGPGTRLTVT.

This rearrangement joins TRBV6-5 to TRBJ1-3; the match to TRBD1 covers 7 bases. The CDR3 is 15 residues long. Germline V gene data show CDR1 as MNHEY and CDR2 as SVGAGI. The V segment lost 6 bases and the J segment 0 bases; nucleotides outside the gene matches: 5. The CDR3 loop reads CASSMGQSSGNTIYF. DNA of the CDR3: TGTGCCAGCAGCATGGGACAGAGCTCTGGAAACACCATATATTTT.

This chain links TRBV5-6 with TRBJ1-1, with 10 bases aligning to TRBD1. Trimming at V came to 4 bases and at J to 0 bases, leaving 6 bases not matched to a gene. The CDR3 has 16 amino acids. Germline V lookup: CDR1 SGHDT, CDR2 YYEEEE. The CDR3 sequence: CASSRTGGFMNTEAFF. As DNA, the CDR3 is TGTGCCAGCAGCCGGACAGGGGGGTTCATGAACACTGAAGCTTTCTTT.

This chain connects TRBV12-5 to TRBJ1-5, with 8 bases lining up with TRBD1. The J segment lost 0 bases and the V segment lost 3 bases, leaving 4 bases of the junction unmatched. The length of the CDR3 is 16 residues. Germline V gives CDR1 LGHNT, CDR2 FRNRAP. CDR3 in DNA: TGTGCTAGTGGTTTTAGGACAGGGCTTAGCAATCAGCCCCAGCATTTT. Its protein product is CASGFRTGLSNQPQHF.

The V and J genes are TRBV28 and TRBJ1-1; D unclear. Germline-derived CDR1 and CDR2 are MDHEN and SYDVKM. Trimming left V 10 bases short and J 7 bases short, with 16 bases between. This CDR3 spans 12 amino acids. DNA for the CDR3: TGTGCCACGTACCCCCGACTGGGTGAAGCTTTCTTT. Amino acids: CATYPRLGEAFF. Filled out from reference TRBV28 and TRBJ1-1, the complete variable domain reads DVKVTQSSRYLVKRTGEKVFLECVQDMDHENMFWYRQDPGLGLRLIYFSYDVKMKEKGDIPEGYSVSREKKERFSLILESASTNQTSMYLCATYPRLGEAFFGQGTRLTVV.